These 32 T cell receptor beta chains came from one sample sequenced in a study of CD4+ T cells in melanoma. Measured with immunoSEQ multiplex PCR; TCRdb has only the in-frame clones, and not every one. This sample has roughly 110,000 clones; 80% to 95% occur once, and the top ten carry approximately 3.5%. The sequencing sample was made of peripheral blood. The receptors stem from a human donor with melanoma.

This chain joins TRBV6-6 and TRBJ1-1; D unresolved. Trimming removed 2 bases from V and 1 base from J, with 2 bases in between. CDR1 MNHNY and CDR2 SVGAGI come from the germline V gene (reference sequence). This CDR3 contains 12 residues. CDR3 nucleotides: TGTGCCAGCAGTTACGAGAACACTGAAGCTTTCTTT. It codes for CASSYENTEAFF.

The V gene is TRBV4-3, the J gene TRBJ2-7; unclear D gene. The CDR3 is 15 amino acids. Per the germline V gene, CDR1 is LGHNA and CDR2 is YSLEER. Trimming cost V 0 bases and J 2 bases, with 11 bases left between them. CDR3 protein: CASSQDLASAYEQYF. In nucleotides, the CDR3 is TGCGCCAGCAGCCAAGATCTTGCCAGTGCCTACGAGCAGTACTTC.

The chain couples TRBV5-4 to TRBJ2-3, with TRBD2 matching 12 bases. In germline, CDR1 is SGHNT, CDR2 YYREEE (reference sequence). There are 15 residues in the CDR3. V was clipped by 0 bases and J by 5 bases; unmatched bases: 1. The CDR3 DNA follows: TGTGCCAGCAGCTTGGGACTAGCGGGGGAAGATACGCAGTATTTT. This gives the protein CASSLGLAGEDTQYF.

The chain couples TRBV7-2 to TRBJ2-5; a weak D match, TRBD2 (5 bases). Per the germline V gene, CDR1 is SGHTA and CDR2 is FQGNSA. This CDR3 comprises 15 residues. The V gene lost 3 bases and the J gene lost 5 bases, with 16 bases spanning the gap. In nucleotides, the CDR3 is TGTGCCAGCAGCTTGCAGGCCTTCGAGCGGGAGACCCAGTACTTC. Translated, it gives CASSLQAFERETQYF.

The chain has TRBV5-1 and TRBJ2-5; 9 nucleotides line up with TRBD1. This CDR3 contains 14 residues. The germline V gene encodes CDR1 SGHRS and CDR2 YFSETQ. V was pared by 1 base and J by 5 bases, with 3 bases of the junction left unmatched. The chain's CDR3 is CASSLPGQGETQYF. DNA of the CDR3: TGCGCCAGCAGCTTGCCGGGACAGGGTGAGACCCAGTACTTC.

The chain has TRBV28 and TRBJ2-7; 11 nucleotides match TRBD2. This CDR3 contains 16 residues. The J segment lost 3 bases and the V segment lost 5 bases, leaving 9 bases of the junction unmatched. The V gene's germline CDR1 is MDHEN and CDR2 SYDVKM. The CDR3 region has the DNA TGTGCCAGCAGTCATAGCGGGAGGGCCGGGGGCTACGAGCAGTACTTC. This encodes CASSHSGRAGGYEQYF.

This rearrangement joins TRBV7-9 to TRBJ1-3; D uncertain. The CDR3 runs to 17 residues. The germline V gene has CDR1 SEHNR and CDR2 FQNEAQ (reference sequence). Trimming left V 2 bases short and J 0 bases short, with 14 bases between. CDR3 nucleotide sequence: TGTGCCAGCAGCTTATCAGGAGAACGGCTCTCTGGAAACACCATATATTTT. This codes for CASSLSGERLSGNTIYF.

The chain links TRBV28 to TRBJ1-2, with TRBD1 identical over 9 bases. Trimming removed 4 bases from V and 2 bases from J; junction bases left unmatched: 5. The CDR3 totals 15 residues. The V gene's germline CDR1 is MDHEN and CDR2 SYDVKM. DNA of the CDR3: TGTGCCAGCAGTTCATATACAGGGGGCAACTATGGCTACACCTTC. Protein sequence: CASSSYTGGNYGYTF.

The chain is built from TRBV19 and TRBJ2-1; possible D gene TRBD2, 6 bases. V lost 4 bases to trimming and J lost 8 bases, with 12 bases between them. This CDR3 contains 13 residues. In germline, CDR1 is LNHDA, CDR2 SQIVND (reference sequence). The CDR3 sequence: CASSTFRLDEQFF. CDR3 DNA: TGTGCCAGTAGTACCTTCAGACTAGATGAGCAGTTCTTC.

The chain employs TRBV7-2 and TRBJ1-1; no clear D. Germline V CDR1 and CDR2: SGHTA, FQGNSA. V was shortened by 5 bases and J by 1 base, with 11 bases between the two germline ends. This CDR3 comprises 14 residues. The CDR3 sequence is CASSPSGRNTEAFF. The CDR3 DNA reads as TGTGCCAGCAGCCCCTCGGGGAGGAACACTGAAGCTTTCTTT.

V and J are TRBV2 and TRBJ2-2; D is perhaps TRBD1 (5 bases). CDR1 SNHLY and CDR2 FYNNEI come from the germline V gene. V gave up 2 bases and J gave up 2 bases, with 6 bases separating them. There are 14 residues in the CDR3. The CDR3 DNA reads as TGTGCCAGCAGTGAACAGGGAAACACCGGGGAGCTGTTTTTT. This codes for CASSEQGNTGELFF.

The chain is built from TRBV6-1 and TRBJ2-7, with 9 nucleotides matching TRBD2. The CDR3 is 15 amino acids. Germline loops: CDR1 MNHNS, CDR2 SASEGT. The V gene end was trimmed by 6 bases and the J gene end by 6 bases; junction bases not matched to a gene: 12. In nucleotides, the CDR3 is TGTGCCAGCAGCCCCCGGGGCGGGAGGGGAGTCGAGCAGTACTTC. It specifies CASSPRGGRGVEQYF.

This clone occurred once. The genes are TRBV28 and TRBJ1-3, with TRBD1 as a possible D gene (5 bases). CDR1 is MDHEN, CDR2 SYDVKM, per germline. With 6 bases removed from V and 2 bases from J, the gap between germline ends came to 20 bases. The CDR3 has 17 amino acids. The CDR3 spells CASSLGTASLAGNTIYF. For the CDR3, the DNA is TGTGCCAGCAGCCTCGGGACTGCCTCCCTGGCTGGAAACACCATATATTTT.

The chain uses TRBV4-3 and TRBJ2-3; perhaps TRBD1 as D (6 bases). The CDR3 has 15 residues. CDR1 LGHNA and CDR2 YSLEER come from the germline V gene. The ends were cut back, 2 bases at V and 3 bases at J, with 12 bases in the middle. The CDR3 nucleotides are TGCGCCAGCAGCCAATTTAACACAGGGACAGATACGCAGTATTTT. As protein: CASSQFNTGTDTQYF.

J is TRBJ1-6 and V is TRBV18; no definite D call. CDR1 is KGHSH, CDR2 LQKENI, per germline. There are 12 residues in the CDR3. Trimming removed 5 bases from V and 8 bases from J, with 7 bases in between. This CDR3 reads CASSETDSPLHF. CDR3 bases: TGTGCCAGCTCAGAGACCGATTCACCCCTCCACTTT.

The CDR3 sequence: CASSSTLAGGLDEQFF. The CDR3 DNA sequence: TGTGCCAGCAGCTCGACACTAGCGGGGGGGCTCGATGAGCAGTTCTTC. J is TRBJ2-1 and V is TRBV7-2, with 13 nucleotides matching TRBD2. Germline values: CDR1 SGHTA, CDR2 FQGNSA. The CDR3 has 16 amino acids. V was clipped by 4 bases and J by 8 bases; unmatched bases: 8.

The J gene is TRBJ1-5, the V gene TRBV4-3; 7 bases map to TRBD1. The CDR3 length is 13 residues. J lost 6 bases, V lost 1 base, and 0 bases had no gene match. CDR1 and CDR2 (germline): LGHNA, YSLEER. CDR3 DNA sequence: TGCGCCAGCAGCCAAGCAGGGGGTCAGCCCCAGCATTTT. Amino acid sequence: CASSQAGGQPQHF.

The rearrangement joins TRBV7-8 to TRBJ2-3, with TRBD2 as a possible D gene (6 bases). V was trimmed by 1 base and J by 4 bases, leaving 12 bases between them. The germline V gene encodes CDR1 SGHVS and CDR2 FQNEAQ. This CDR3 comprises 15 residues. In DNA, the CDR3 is TGTGCCAGCAGCTTAGGGGTACTAGCCCCAGATACGCAGTATTTT. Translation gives CASSLGVLAPDTQYF.

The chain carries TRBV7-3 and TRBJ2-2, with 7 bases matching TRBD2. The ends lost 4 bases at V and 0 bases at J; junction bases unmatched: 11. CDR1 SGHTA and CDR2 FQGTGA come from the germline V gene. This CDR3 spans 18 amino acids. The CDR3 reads CASSSTVAGTANTGELFF. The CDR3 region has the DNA TGTGCCAGCAGCTCCACCGTAGCGGGCACCGCGAACACCGGGGAGCTGTTTTTT.

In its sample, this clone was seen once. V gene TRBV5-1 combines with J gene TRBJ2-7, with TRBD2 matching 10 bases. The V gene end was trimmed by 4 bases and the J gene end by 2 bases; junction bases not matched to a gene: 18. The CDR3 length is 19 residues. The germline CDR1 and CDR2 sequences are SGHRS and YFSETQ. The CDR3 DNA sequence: TGCGCCAGCAGCCGGAGGGGGGTAGCGGGAGGCGACTGGGCCTACGAGCAGTACTTC. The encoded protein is CASSRRGVAGGDWAYEQYF.

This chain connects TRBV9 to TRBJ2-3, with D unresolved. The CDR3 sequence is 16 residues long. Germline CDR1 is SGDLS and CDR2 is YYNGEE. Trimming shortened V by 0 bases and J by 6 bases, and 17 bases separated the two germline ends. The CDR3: CASSVDGLGTSDTQYF. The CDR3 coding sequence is TGTGCCAGCAGCGTAGACGGTCTAGGCACAAGCGATACGCAGTATTTT. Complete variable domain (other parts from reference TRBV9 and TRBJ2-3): DSGVTQTPKHLITATGQRVTLRCSPRSGDLSVYWYQQSLDQGLQFLIQYYNGEERAKGNILERFSAQQFPDLHSELNLSSLELGDSALYFCASSVDGLGTSDTQYFGPGTRLTVL.

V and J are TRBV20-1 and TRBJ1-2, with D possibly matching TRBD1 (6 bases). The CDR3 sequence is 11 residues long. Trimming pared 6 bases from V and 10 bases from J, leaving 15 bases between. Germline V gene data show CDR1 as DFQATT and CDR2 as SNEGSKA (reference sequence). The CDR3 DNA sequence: TGCAGTGCCCGAGGACAGACCTACTACACCTTC. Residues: CSARGQTYYTF.

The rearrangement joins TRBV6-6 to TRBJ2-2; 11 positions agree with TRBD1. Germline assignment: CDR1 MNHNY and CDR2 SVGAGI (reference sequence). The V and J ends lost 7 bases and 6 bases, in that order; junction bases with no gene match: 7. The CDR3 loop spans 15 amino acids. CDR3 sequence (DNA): TGTGCCAGCAAGGGAGGACAGGGGGCTGCCGGGGAGCTGTTTTTT. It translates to CASKGGQGAAGELFF.

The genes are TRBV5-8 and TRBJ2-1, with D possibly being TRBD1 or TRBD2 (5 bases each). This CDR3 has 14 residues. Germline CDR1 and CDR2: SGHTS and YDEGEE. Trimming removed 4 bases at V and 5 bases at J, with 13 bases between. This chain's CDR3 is CASSLRDRDNEQFF. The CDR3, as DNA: TGTGCCAGCAGCCTCCGGGACCGTGACAATGAGCAGTTCTTC.

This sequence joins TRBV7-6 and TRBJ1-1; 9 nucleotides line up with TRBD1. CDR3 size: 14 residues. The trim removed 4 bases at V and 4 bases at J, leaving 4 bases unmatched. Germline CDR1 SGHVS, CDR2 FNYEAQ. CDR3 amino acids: CASSSYRGPTEAFF. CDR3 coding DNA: TGTGCCAGCAGCTCATACAGGGGGCCCACTGAAGCTTTCTTT.

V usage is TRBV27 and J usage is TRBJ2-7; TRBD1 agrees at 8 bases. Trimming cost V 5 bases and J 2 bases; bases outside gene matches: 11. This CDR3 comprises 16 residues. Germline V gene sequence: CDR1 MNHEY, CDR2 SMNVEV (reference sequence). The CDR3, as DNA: TGTGCCAGCAGTAGACCCGGACAGGGCCCCCCCTACGAGCAGTACTTC. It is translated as CASSRPGQGPPYEQYF.

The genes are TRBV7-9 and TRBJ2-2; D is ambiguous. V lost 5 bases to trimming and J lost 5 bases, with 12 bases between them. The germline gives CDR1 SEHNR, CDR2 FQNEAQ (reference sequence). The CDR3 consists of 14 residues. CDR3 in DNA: TGTGCCAGCAGCCCCACTCTACAAACCGGGGAGCTGTTTTTT. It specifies CASSPTLQTGELFF.

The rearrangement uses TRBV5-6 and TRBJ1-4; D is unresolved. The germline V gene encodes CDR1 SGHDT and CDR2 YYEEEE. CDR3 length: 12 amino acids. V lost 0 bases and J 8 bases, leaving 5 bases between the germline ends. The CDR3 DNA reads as TGTGCCAGCAGCTTGGCAGGCGAAAAACTGTTTTTT. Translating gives CASSLAGEKLFF. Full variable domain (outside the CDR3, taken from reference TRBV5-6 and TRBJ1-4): DAGVTQSPTHLIKTRGQQVTLRCSPKSGHDTVSWYQQALGQGPQFIFQYYEEEERQRGNFPDRFSGHQFPNYSSELNVNALLLGDSALYLCASSLAGEKLFFGSGTQLSVL.

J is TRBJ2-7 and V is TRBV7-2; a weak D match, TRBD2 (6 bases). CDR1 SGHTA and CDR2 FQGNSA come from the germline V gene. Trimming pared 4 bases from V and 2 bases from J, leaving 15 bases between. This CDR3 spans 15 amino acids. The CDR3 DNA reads TGTGCCAGCAGCTGGACTCCGGGAGAAACCTACGAGCAGTACTTC. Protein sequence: CASSWTPGETYEQYF.

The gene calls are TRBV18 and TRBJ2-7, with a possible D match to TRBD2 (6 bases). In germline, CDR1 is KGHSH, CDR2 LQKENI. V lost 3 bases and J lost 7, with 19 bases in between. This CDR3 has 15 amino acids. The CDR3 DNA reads TGTGCCAGCTCACCGCCCGAACGGGGGTCTGGGGAGCAGTACTTC. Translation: CASSPPERGSGEQYF.

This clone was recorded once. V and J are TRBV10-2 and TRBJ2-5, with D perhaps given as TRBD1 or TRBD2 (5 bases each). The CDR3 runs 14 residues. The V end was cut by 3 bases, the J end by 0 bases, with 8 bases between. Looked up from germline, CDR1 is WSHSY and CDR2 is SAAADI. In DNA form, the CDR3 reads TGCGCCAGCAGTGATTGGGGGTACCAAGAGACCCAGTACTTC. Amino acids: CASSDWGYQETQYF.

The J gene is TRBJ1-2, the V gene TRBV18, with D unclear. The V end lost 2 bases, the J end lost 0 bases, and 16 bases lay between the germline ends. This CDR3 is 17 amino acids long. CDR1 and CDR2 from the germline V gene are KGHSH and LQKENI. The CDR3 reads CASSPVSTTSTNYGYTF. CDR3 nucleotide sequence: TGTGCCAGCTCACCAGTTAGCACGACTTCAACTAACTATGGCTACACCTTC.